The present T cell receptor (beta chain) was sequenced within a study of blood T cell repertoires in COVID-19. Study at large: The samples span acute and convalescent COVID-19 from the United States, Italy and Spain. From T cells, B-cell-depleted T cells, or PBMCs came the material, which was cDNA or gDNA.

Original analysis: Amplification of reference gene primers was used by the study to estimate nucleated cell counts. Here immunoSEQ multiplex PCR was the method, and the copy in TCRdb shows in-frame clones only, minus some. From that table come the V and J calls and clone size; the DNA was used to work out D and trimming. The top ten clones hold approximately 0.7% of a sample with approximately 210,000 clones, roughly nine tenths of them seen once. This CDR3 has 16 residues. With 6 bases clipped from V and 6 bases from J, the junction kept 14 bases outside the gene matches. The germline CDR1 and CDR2 sequences are LGHDT and YNNKEL (reference sequence).

Sequencing input: peripheral blood. The chain has TRBV3-1 (or the pseudogene TRBV3-2) and TRBJ2-3, with 8 bases matching TRBD2. The sequence was collected from a man in his forties with acute or convalescent COVID-19. The CDR3 region is CASRPRGGGLRDTQYF. The DNA for the CDR3 is TGTGCCAGCAGACCCCGAGGCGGGGGGCTCAGGGATACGCAGTATTTT.